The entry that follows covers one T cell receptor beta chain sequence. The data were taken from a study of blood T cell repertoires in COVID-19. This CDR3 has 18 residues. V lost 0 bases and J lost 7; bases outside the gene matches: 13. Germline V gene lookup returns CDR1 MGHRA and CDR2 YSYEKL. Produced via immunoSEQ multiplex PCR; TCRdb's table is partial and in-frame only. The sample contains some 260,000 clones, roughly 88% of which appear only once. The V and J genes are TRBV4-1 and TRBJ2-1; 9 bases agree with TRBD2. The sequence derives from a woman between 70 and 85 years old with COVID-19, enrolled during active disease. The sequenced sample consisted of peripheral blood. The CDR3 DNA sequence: TGCGCCAGCAGCCAAGAACCGGGACTAGCCCTCGGGATGAATGAGCAGTTCTTC. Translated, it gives CASSQEPGLALGMNEQFF.